This note documents a single T cell receptor (beta chain) sequence. V was cut by 8 bases and J by 4 bases, with 23 bases left in between. There are 16 residues in the CDR3. Germline CDR1 is MDHEN and CDR2 is SYDVKM. This sample was included in a study of control samples from healthy donors and cancer patients. Repertoires were generated with immunoSEQ multiplex PCR, while TCRdb's copy carries only in-frame clones and drops some. The table shows about 140,000 clones, with roughly 92% occurring only once. The sequenced sample was blood. This TCR derives from a man aged 35-49 years in good health. The V gene is TRBV28, the J gene TRBJ1-2; weak D call: TRBD1 (6 bases). CDR3 in DNA: TGTGCCAGCGCGTATCTCCCCAAGGGGGTACTCTATGGCTACACCTTC. Protein sequence: CASAYLPKGVLYGYTF.